These T cell receptor beta chains were read from a single sample in a study of blood T cell repertoires in COVID-19. Some clones are missing from TCRdb's copy, which holds only in-frame ones; the method was immunoSEQ multiplex PCR. Of 34,000 or so clones listed, around 80% are singletons. Material: peripheral blood. The receptor set was obtained from a man of 80 years or more with acute or convalescent COVID-19. CDR3s leave out the opening cysteine and the closing phenylalanine or tryptophan.

V	CDR3
TRBV6-6	ASSAGGLSTDTQY
TRBV14	ASSQGGTVLQETQY
TRBV4-1	ASSFGQNTEAF
TRBV20-1	SAFTDEKLF
TRBV5-1	ASSPPGAGLGLNTEAF
TRBV3-1/TRBV3-2	ASSQASYEQY
TRBV5-5	ASSLGQVEHQPQH
TRBV19	ASRSAGGVYGYT
TRBV9	ASSVTGNTGELF
TRBV15	ATSRGPRTGNEQF